Below are 19 T cell receptor beta chains sequenced from a single sample in a study of PD-L1 blockade in urothelial cancer. Produced via immunoSEQ multiplex PCR; TCRdb's table is partial and in-frame only. The sample holds tens of thousands of clones, about 76% seen once. The time point denotes: pretreatment peripheral blood. This material consisted of PBMCs, taken around atezolizumab (anti-PD-L1) treatment. These receptors all stem from a man between 65 and 85 years old with urothelial cancer.

The CDR3 DNA sequence: TGTGCCAGCTCACCACCGACAGGCGGCGGGAACACTGAAGCTTTCTTT. Its protein product is CASSPPTGGGNTEAFF. The chain is built from TRBV18 and TRBJ1-1, with D perhaps TRBD1 (6 bases). V was pared by 0 bases and J by 1 base, with 12 bases between. Looked up from germline, CDR1 is KGHSH and CDR2 is LQKENI. This CDR3 comprises 16 residues.

This clone was counted only a few times. CDR3 bases: TGTGCCTGGACCCCCTCAGGGATGAGACTAGCTTTCTTT. It yields the protein CAWTPSGMRLAFF. The gene calls are TRBV30 and TRBJ1-1; the D gene is possibly TRBD1 (5 bases). V lost 4 bases, J lost 10 bases, and 19 bases lay in between. Per the germline V gene, CDR1 is GTSNPN and CDR2 is SVGIG (reference sequence). This CDR3 comprises 13 residues.

V is TRBV10-3 and J is TRBJ2-1, with 12 bases lining up with TRBD2. From germline, CDR1 is ENHRY and CDR2 SYGVKD. The J segment lost 5 bases and the V segment lost 6 bases, leaving 5 bases of the junction unmatched. The CDR3 extends over 15 amino acids. DNA for the CDR3: TGTGCCATCAGCCCGACTAGCGGGGGAAACAATGAGCAGTTCTTC. Translated, it gives CAISPTSGGNNEQFF.

This rearrangement joins TRBV5-1 to TRBJ2-3; TRBD2 matches at 7 bases. J gave up 5 bases and V 2 bases, and 8 bases lay outside the gene matches. Per germline, CDR1 SGHRS and CDR2 YFSETQ. The CDR3 contains 15 residues. The CDR3 region is CASSFRPSGGDTQYF. The CDR3 DNA follows: TGCGCCAGCAGCTTCCGACCCTCGGGGGGAGATACGCAGTATTTT.

The gene calls are TRBV6-5 and TRBJ1-2; D may be TRBD1 (6 bases). V gave up 6 bases and J gave up 8 bases, with 19 bases separating them. Germline assignment: CDR1 MNHEY and CDR2 SVGAGI. The CDR3 spans 14 residues. This chain's CDR3 is CASSPGQGAEGYTF. DNA of the CDR3: TGTGCCAGCAGCCCGGGACAAGGGGCGGAAGGCTACACCTTC.

V gene TRBV5-6 combines with J gene TRBJ2-3, with a tentative D call TRBD2 (5 bases). Germline CDR1 SGHDT, CDR2 YYEEEE. Trimming removed 1 base from V and 6 bases from J, with 12 bases in between. The CDR3 runs to 14 residues. Here the CDR3 DNA reads TGTGCCAGCAGCTTGATGGCGGGCGGGGATACGCAGTATTTT. Its translation: CASSLMAGGDTQYF.

The gene calls are TRBV13 and TRBJ2-2, with 7 bases lining up with TRBD1. The CDR3 has 12 residues. V shed 4 bases, J shed 13 bases, and the junction held 6 bases outside the gene matches. The germline V gene encodes CDR1 PRHDT and CDR2 FYEKMQ (reference sequence). CDR3 coding DNA: TGTGCCAGCAGCTCAAGACAGGGCGGGCTGTTTTTT. Amino acid sequence: CASSSRQGGLFF. Filled out from reference TRBV13 and TRBJ2-2, the complete variable domain reads AAGVIQSPRHLIKEKRETATLKCYPIPRHDTVYWYQQGPGQDPQFLISFYEKMQSDKGSIPDRFSAQQFSDYHSELNMSSLELGDSALYFCASSSRQGGLFFGEGSRLTVL.

This clone was seen once. The chain joins TRBV19 to TRBJ1-5; D not resolved. Trimming pared 5 bases from V and 6 bases from J, leaving 14 bases between. CDR1 and CDR2 from the germline V gene are LNHDA and SQIVND (reference sequence). This CDR3 comprises 14 residues. CDR3: CASSGGDEGQPQHF. The CDR3 nucleotides read TGTGCCAGTAGTGGTGGGGATGAGGGTCAGCCCCAGCATTTT. Full variable domain (remainder filled in from reference TRBV19 and TRBJ1-5): DGGITQSPKYLFRKEGQNVTLSCEQNLNHDAMYWYRQDPGQGLRLIYYSQIVNDFQKGDIAEGYSVSREKKESFPLTVTSAQKNPTAFYLCASSGGDEGQPQHFGDGTRLSIL.

The chain uses TRBV28 and TRBJ1-3; possible D gene TRBD1, 6 bases. V was cut by 2 bases and J by 0 bases, with 14 bases left in between. The CDR3 spans 17 residues. CDR1 MDHEN and CDR2 SYDVKM come from the germline V gene. The CDR3 sequence is CASSLRGKRHSGNTIYF. The CDR3 nucleotides read TGTGCCAGCAGTTTAAGGGGGAAGAGGCACTCTGGAAACACCATATATTTT.

The chain carries TRBV28 and TRBJ2-3; D remains ambiguous. Looked up from germline, CDR1 is MDHEN and CDR2 is SYDVKM. The CDR3 contains 16 residues. Trimming cost V 3 bases and J 2 bases, with 15 bases left between them. The CDR3 DNA is TGTGCCAGCAGTTTCTGGCAGAACACACACACAGATACGCAGTATTTT. Translated: CASSFWQNTHTDTQYF.

The rearrangement uses TRBV5-8 and TRBJ2-6; TRBD2 is a possible D gene (6 bases). This CDR3 is built from 15 residues. V gave up 1 base and J gave up 2 bases, with 7 bases separating them. CDR1 and CDR2 from the germline V gene are SGHTS and YDEGEE. The CDR3 sequence: CASSLRGTGANVLTF. The CDR3 nucleotides are TGTGCCAGCAGCTTGCGGGGGACTGGGGCCAACGTCCTGACTTTC.

V gene TRBV25-1 combines with J gene TRBJ2-2, with TRBD1 matching 8 bases. Looked up from germline, CDR1 is MGHDK and CDR2 is SYGVNS. J was trimmed by 1 base and V by 4 bases; bases with no gene match: 5. This CDR3 region has 16 residues. The CDR3 nucleotides read TGTGCCAGCAGTGCCCGACAGGGGAAGAACACCGGGGAGCTGTTTTTT. Amino acids: CASSARQGKNTGELFF.

The chain recombines TRBV4-2 with TRBJ1-1; D is possibly TRBD1 (6 bases). V was shortened by 3 bases and J by 1 base, with 12 bases between the two germline ends. This CDR3 has 15 amino acids. CDR1 is LGHNA, CDR2 YNFKEQ, per germline. CDR3 protein: CASSQRGGRNTEAFF. The CDR3 region has the DNA TGTGCCAGCAGCCAGAGGGGGGGCAGGAACACTGAAGCTTTCTTT.

In nucleotides, the CDR3 is TGCGCCAGCAGCTCACTAGCGGGAGGTGAAGCGGACGAGCAGTACTTC. As protein: CASSSLAGGEADEQYF. The V and J genes are TRBV5-1 and TRBJ2-7; 12 positions match TRBD2. Germline CDR1 SGHRS, CDR2 YFSETQ. This CDR3 has 16 amino acids. With 3 bases clipped from V and 5 bases from J, the junction kept 9 bases outside the gene matches. The full variable domain, with the rest looked up from reference TRBV5-1 and TRBJ2-7, is KAGVTQTPRYLIKTRGQQVTLSCSPISGHRSVSWYQQTPGQGLQFLFEYFSETQRNKGNFPGRFSGRQFSNSRSEMNVSTLELGDSALYLCASSSLAGGEADEQYFGPGTRLTVT.

The chain combines TRBV2 with TRBJ1-1; D is ambiguous. The V gene's germline CDR1 is SNHLY and CDR2 FYNNEI. V was cut by 3 bases and J by 4 bases, with 12 bases left in between. The CDR3 has 14 amino acids. CDR3 sequence: CASSEILTVTEAFF. CDR3 nucleotide sequence: TGTGCCAGCAGTGAGATTTTAACAGTCACTGAAGCTTTCTTT.

This clone was seen just once. V and J are TRBV5-1 and TRBJ2-2; TRBD1 agrees at 11 bases. This CDR3 is built from 16 residues. After removal of 2 bases from V and 3 bases from J, the junction contained 3 bases not matched to a gene. Germline CDR1 SGHRS, CDR2 YFSETQ. The CDR3 reads CASSFRDRGDTGELFF. CDR3 nucleotides: TGCGCCAGCAGCTTCCGGGACAGGGGGGACACCGGGGAGCTGTTTTTT.

This clone was detected a few times. The rearrangement uses TRBV19 and TRBJ2-7; 8 nucleotides line up with TRBD2. Trimming cost V 5 bases and J 7 bases; bases outside gene matches: 10. CDR1 and CDR2 (germline): LNHDA, SQIVND (reference sequence). The CDR3 length is 14 residues. The CDR3 DNA sequence: TGTGCCAGTAGTGAGGCCGGGAGGGCCTTAGAGCAGTACTTC. Protein sequence: CASSEAGRALEQYF.

The chain employs TRBV28 and TRBJ2-3; TRBD2 agrees at 9 bases. Trimming took 8 bases from V and 4 from J; bases not matched to a gene: 19. This CDR3 contains 18 residues. Germline V gene lookup returns CDR1 MDHEN and CDR2 SYDVKM. This CDR3 reads CASGETGSVAGVADTQYF. The CDR3, as DNA: TGTGCCAGCGGGGAAACGGGTTCGGTAGCGGGAGTAGCAGATACGCAGTATTTT.

This clone was recorded once. V gene TRBV5-8 combines with J gene TRBJ2-3; D is undetermined. CDR1 and CDR2 (germline): SGHTS, YDEGEE. V was pared by 2 bases and J by 4 bases, with 11 bases between. CDR3 length: 14 amino acids. The CDR3 nucleotides read TGTGCCAGCAGCTTCAAAGCCCTACCAGATACGCAGTATTTT. This gives the protein CASSFKALPDTQYF.